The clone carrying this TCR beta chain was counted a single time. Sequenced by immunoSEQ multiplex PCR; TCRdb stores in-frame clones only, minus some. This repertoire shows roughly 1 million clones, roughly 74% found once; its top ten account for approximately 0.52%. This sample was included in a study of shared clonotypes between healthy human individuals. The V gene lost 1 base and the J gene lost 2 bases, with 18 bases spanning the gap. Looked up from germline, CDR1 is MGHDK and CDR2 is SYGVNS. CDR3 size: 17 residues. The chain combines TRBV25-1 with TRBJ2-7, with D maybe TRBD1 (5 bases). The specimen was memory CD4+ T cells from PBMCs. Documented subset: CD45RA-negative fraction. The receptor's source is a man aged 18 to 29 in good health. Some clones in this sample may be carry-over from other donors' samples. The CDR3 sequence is CASSEFLVTDTTYEQYF. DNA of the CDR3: TGTGCCAGCAGTGAATTTCTAGTTACGGACACCACCTACGAGCAGTACTTC.